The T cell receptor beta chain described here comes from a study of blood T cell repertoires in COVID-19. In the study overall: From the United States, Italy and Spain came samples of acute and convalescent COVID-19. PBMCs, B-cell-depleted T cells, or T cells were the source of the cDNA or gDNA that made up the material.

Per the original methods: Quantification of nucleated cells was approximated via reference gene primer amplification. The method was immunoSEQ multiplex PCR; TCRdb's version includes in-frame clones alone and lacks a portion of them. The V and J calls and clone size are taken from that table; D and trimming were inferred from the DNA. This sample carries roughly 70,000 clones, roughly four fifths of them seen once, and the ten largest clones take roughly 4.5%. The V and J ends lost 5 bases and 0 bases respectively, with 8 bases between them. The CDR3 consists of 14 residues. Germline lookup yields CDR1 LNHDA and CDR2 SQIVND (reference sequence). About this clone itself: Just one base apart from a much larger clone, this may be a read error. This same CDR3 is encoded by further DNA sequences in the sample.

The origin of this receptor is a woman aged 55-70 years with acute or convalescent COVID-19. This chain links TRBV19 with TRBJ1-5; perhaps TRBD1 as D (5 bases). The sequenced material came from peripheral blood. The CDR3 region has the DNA TGTGCCAGTAGTTTCAGGGATAGCAATCAGCCCCAGCATTTT. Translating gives CASSFRDSNQPQHF.